The rows below give T cell receptor beta chains drawn from one sample of a study of T cell changes during pregnancy in multiple sclerosis. Measured with immunoSEQ multiplex PCR; TCRdb has only the in-frame clones, and not every one. This sample has about 93,000 clones, with 85% to 95% found just once. The sequences come from peripheral blood, collected before pregnancy. These receptors originate from a female donor with multiple sclerosis, enrolled in a pregnancy study. The CDR3 runs from the conserved cysteine through the conserved F or W. A D gene is named only where the DNA matches it firmly. Clone size is given for some rows only: seen once, a few or many times, or a class if the clone is expanded.

V: TRBV30
D: -
size: -
J: TRBJ1-4
DNA: TGTGCCTGGAGTAGTCACATCGCATGGAATGAAAAACTGTTTTTT
CDR3: CAWSSHIAWNEKLFF

V: TRBV6-5
D: TRBD1
size: -
J: TRBJ2-7
DNA: TGTGCCAGCAGTTCCGGGACAGGGGGCGATGCCTACGAGCAGTACTTC
CDR3: CASSSGTGGDAYEQYF

V: TRBV5-1
D: TRBD1
size: once
J: TRBJ2-7
DNA: TGCGCCAGCAGCTTGGAACCGACAGGGGCCTACTACGAGCAGTACTTC
CDR3: CASSLEPTGAYYEQYF

V: TRBV6-5
D: -
size: -
J: TRBJ2-7
DNA: TGTGCCAGCCACAAGCAGGGTAGTTACGAGCAGTACTTC
CDR3: CASHKQGSYEQYF

V: TRBV13
D: TRBD2
size: -
J: TRBJ2-1
DNA: TGTGCCAGCAGCTTACTAGCGGGGACCAATGAGCAGTTCTTC
CDR3: CASSLLAGTNEQFF

V: TRBV6-6
D: -
size: -
J: TRBJ1-6
DNA: TGTGCCAGCAGCCCCCCCGAGTCCAATAATTCACCCCTCCACTTT
CDR3: CASSPPESNNSPLHF

V: TRBV10-3
D: -
size: once
J: TRBJ2-1
DNA: TGTGCCATCAGTGGAGAACAGTCCTACAATGAGCAGTTCTTC
CDR3: CAISGEQSYNEQFF

V: TRBV30
D: TRBD1
size: -
J: TRBJ1-2
DNA: TGTGCCTGGAGTGTACGACAGGGGGACGATCACACCTTC
CDR3: CAWSVRQGDDHTF

V: TRBV10-3
D: -
size: -
J: TRBJ1-3
DNA: TGTGCCATCAGTCCCGACAGCCTCTCTGGAAACACCATATATTTT
CDR3: CAISPDSLSGNTIYF

V: TRBV5-1
D: TRBD2
size: -
J: TRBJ2-2
DNA: TGCGCCAGCAGCCGCGGGGGGGCCAACACCGGGGAGCTGTTTTTT
CDR3: CASSRGGANTGELFF

V: TRBV2
D: -
size: -
J: TRBJ2-4
DNA: TGTGCCAGCAGTGAATTGGCCGCAAAAAACATTCAGTACTTC
CDR3: CASSELAAKNIQYF

V: TRBV9
D: TRBD1
size: -
J: TRBJ1-2
DNA: TGTGCCAGCAGCGGGTACAGGGGAGACTATGGCTACACCTTC
CDR3: CASSGYRGDYGYTF

V: TRBV28
D: TRBD1
size: -
J: TRBJ2-5
DNA: TGTGCCAGCCGCATTTGGGGGACAGGGACGGAGACCCAGTACTTC
CDR3: CASRIWGTGTETQYF

V: TRBV2
D: TRBD2
size: -
J: TRBJ2-2
DNA: TGTGCCAGCAGAGCCCCTAGCGGGAGAGGACGGATCGGGGAGCTGTTTTTT
CDR3: CASRAPSGRGRIGELFF

V: TRBV28
D: TRBD2
size: -
J: TRBJ2-7
DNA: TGTGCCAGCAGTTCTAGGACTAGTGGGAGCCGGCAGTACTTC
CDR3: CASSSRTSGSRQYF

V: TRBV18
D: -
size: -
J: TRBJ2-7
DNA: TGTGCCAGCTCACCACCGGGGGGAGCACCTAGCTCCTACGAGCAGTACTTC
CDR3: CASSPPGGAPSSYEQYF

V: TRBV28
D: -
size: few
J: TRBJ1-5
DNA: TGTGCCAGCAGTATTATGTCGGGAGGTCGTGGCAATCAGCCCCAGCATTTT
CDR3: CASSIMSGGRGNQPQHF

V: TRBV4-3
D: -
size: -
J: TRBJ1-4
DNA: TGCGCCAGCAGCCAAGATCGGGGGTGGGGGGAAAAACTGTTTTTT
CDR3: CASSQDRGWGEKLFF

V: TRBV11-2
D: -
size: once
J: TRBJ2-2
DNA: TGTGCCAGCAGCCCGCGGGGTGGGACCGGGGAGCTGTTTTTT
CDR3: CASSPRGGTGELFF

V: TRBV11-3
D: -
size: -
J: TRBJ2-3
DNA: TGTGCCAGCAGCCCCACAGCCGGTAGCACAGATACGCAGTATTTT
CDR3: CASSPTAGSTDTQYF

V: TRBV4-2
D: TRBD1
size: -
J: TRBJ1-2
DNA: TGTGCCAGCAGCCAAGTTACCGGGACAGGGAGCTACTATGGCTACACCTTC
CDR3: CASSQVTGTGSYYGYTF

V: TRBV7-3
D: TRBD1
size: -
J: TRBJ1-2
DNA: TGTGCCAGCAGCAGAGGACAGGGGGACTTCTATGGCTACACCTTC
CDR3: CASSRGQGDFYGYTF

V: TRBV5-5
D: -
size: -
J: TRBJ1-5
DNA: TGTGCCAGCAGCTTAGGAACAGGTTATAGCAATCAGCCCCAGCATTTT
CDR3: CASSLGTGYSNQPQHF

V: TRBV6-5
D: TRBD1
size: -
J: TRBJ1-2
DNA: TGTGCCAGCAGTGCTACAGGGGTCTATGGCTACACCTTC
CDR3: CASSATGVYGYTF

V: TRBV19
D: TRBD2
size: -
J: TRBJ2-5
DNA: TGTGCCAGTAGACGGGGGGTGCGAGAGACCCAGTACTTC
CDR3: CASRRGVRETQYF

V: TRBV4-1
D: TRBD1
size: -
J: TRBJ2-7
DNA: TGCGCCAGCAGCCAAGCGACAGGGGATTCCTACGAGCAGTACTTC
CDR3: CASSQATGDSYEQYF

V: TRBV11-2
D: -
size: -
J: TRBJ2-7
DNA: TGTGCCAGCAGCTTAGGTGGGAGACTCCTGGGGATTTACGAGCAGTACTTC
CDR3: CASSLGGRLLGIYEQYF

V: TRBV7-3
D: -
size: -
J: TRBJ2-7
DNA: TGTGCCAGCAGCCCCCTCGGGGCAGGGGCCTACGAGCAGTACTTC
CDR3: CASSPLGAGAYEQYF

V: TRBV18
D: TRBD1
size: -
J: TRBJ2-7
DNA: TGTGCCAGCTCAACTATCGGGACAGGGGGCTACGAGCAGTACTTC
CDR3: CASSTIGTGGYEQYF

V: TRBV5-5
D: -
size: -
J: TRBJ1-3
DNA: TGTGCCAGCAGCGAGGGCCCGACTGGAAACACCATATATTTT
CDR3: CASSEGPTGNTIYF

V: TRBV5-1
D: -
size: -
J: TRBJ1-1
DNA: TGCGCCAGCAGCTTGGAGCTAGGGGTAGAAGCTGAAGCTTTCTTT
CDR3: CASSLELGVEAEAFF

V: TRBV7-3
D: TRBD2
size: -
J: TRBJ2-1
DNA: TGTGCCAGCAGCTTGTGGGGGGGATCCTACAATGAGCAGTTCTTC
CDR3: CASSLWGGSYNEQFF

V: TRBV11-1
D: TRBD1
size: -
J: TRBJ1-1
DNA: TGTGCCAGCAACGATTTGACAGGGCGGACTGAAGCTTTCTTT
CDR3: CASNDLTGRTEAFF

V: TRBV11-3
D: -
size: -
J: TRBJ2-1
DNA: TGTGCCAGCAGCTTAGGGAGACTCTCCTACAATGAGCAGTTCTTC
CDR3: CASSLGRLSYNEQFF

V: TRBV9
D: TRBD2
size: few
J: TRBJ2-3
DNA: TGTGCCAGCAGCGTCCACACTAGCGGGAGCACAGATACGCAGTATTTT
CDR3: CASSVHTSGSTDTQYF

V: TRBV28
D: -
size: once
J: TRBJ2-7
DNA: TGTGCCAGCAGTCCACTCACTAAGCCTCCATCGTCCTACGAGCAGTACTTC
CDR3: CASSPLTKPPSSYEQYF

V: TRBV7-3
D: -
size: -
J: TRBJ2-2
DNA: TGTGCCAGCAGCTTATGGACTTTTAACACCGGGGAGCTGTTTTTT
CDR3: CASSLWTFNTGELFF

V: TRBV4-1
D: -
size: -
J: TRBJ2-7
DNA: TGCGCCAGCAGCCAAGAAGCCAGTAGACAGTTCTCCTACGAGCAGTACTTC
CDR3: CASSQEASRQFSYEQYF

V: TRBV4-2
D: TRBD2
size: -
J: TRBJ2-2
DNA: TGTGCCAGCAGCCAAGTCGCTAGCGGGAGGGCCGCCACCGGGGAGCTGTTTTTT
CDR3: CASSQVASGRAATGELFF

V: TRBV7-9
D: TRBD2
size: -
J: TRBJ2-3
DNA: TGTGCCAGCAGCTCGACTAGCGGGAGAACAGATACGCAGTATTTT
CDR3: CASSSTSGRTDTQYF

V: TRBV19
D: -
size: -
J: TRBJ2-6
DNA: TGTGCCAGTTGGGGTCGGGGTGGTGGCTCTGGGGCCAACGTCCTGACTTTC
CDR3: CASWGRGGGSGANVLTF

V: TRBV14
D: TRBD2
size: -
J: TRBJ2-2
DNA: TGTGCCAGCAGCCCGTCCCCGCTAAGACTAGCGGGGGACAGATGGGTAACCGGGGAGCTGTTTTTT
CDR3: CASSPSPLRLAGDRWVTGELFF